These T cell receptor beta chains were read from a single sample in a study of cytomegalovirus exposure and HLA in healthy donors. Clones were read by immunoSEQ multiplex PCR, and TCRdb kept only the in-frame ones, dropping some. The sample has 95,000 to 150,000 clones; approximately 67% are singletons. Specimen: PBMCs. The receptor set was obtained from a man younger than 30 in good health and CMV-seronegative. Both conserved end residues are part of each CDR3. The D gene is left open where the match is weak. The size field is filled for only some rows; it gives once, few, many or a size class.

TRBJ2-5,.,few,TRBV11-3,CASSLVVETQYF,TGTGCCAGCAGCTTAGTCGTGGAGACCCAGTACTTC
TRBJ2-2,TRBD2,.,TRBV5-1,CASSLVVTSGTNTGELFF,TGCGCCAGCAGCTTGGTGGTGACTAGCGGGACGAACACCGGGGAGCTGTTTTTT
TRBJ2-1,.,.,TRBV6-5,CASTNSRYEQFF,TGTGCCAGCACTAATAGCCGATATGAGCAGTTCTTC
TRBJ1-1,.,.,TRBV7-9,CSSSLPLSEAFF,TGTTCCAGCAGCCTACCTCTTTCGGAAGCTTTCTTT
TRBJ2-7,TRBD2,.,TRBV6-6,CASSYSGGSYEQYF,TGTGCCAGCAGTTACTCGGGGGGGTCCTACGAGCAGTACTTC
TRBJ1-5,.,.,TRBV21-1,CASSKETEKGIGSNQPQHF,TGTGCCAGCAGCAAAGAGACAGAAAAGGGGATAGGTAGCAATCAGCCCCAGCATTTT
TRBJ1-2,.,few,TRBV6-6,CASSYLPGQEGYTF,TGTGCCAGCAGTTACTTGCCGGGTCAAGAGGGCTACACCTTC
TRBJ2-1,.,.,TRBV27,CASKSHLYNEQFF,TGTGCCAGCAAGAGTCATCTCTACAATGAGCAGTTCTTC
TRBJ2-1,TRBD2,few,TRBV4-1,CASSHLDMGLAGHNEQFF,TGCGCCAGCAGCCACCTAGATATGGGACTAGCGGGACACAATGAGCAGTTCTTC
TRBJ2-1,.,.,TRBV30,CAWSVGQGYHEQFF,TGTGCCTGGAGTGTCGGGCAGGGATACCATGAGCAGTTCTTC
TRBJ2-1,TRBD2,.,TRBV30,CAWIAGGTHNEQFF,TGTGCCTGGATAGCGGGAGGCACTCACAATGAGCAGTTCTTC
TRBJ1-2,TRBD1,.,TRBV10-3,CAMAGTGAYGYTF,TGTGCCATGGCCGGGACAGGGGCGTATGGCTACACCTTC
TRBJ2-5,TRBD2,once,TRBV7-7,CASSLRAGVQTQYF,TGTGCCAGCAGCTTAAGGGCGGGAGTACAGACCCAGTACTTC
TRBJ1-4,.,once,TRBV13,CASSPRGTGEKLFF,TGTGCCAGCAGCCCCCGGGGGACGGGTGAAAAACTGTTTTTT
TRBJ1-4,.,.,TRBV27,CASSLSGPWREKLFF,TGTGCCAGCAGTTTAAGTGGGCCCTGGAGGGAAAAACTGTTTTTT
TRBJ2-1,.,.,TRBV7-9,CSKESGNEQFF,TGTTCCAAGGAATCAGGGAATGAGCAGTTCTTC
TRBJ1-5,TRBD1,.,TRBV28,CATRGQDLNQPQHF,TGTGCCACCCGAGGACAGGACCTTAATCAGCCCCAGCATTTT
TRBJ1-2,.,.,TRBV10-3,CAITSTLDSYGYTF,TGTGCCATCACCTCGACTTTGGACAGCTATGGCTACACCTTC
TRBJ2-5,.,few,TRBV5-4,CASSSDWRIQETQYF,TGTGCCAGCAGCTCCGACTGGCGGATCCAAGAGACCCAGTACTTC
TRBJ1-1,.,.,TRBV18,CASSPSGNTEAFF,TGTGCCAGCTCACCCTCCGGGAACACTGAAGCTTTCTTT
TRBJ2-5,.,.,TRBV5-1,CASSLVADQETQYF,TGCGCCAGCAGCTTGGTAGCGGACCAAGAGACCCAGTACTTC
TRBJ1-4,TRBD1,.,TRBV27,CASSLGTGRNEKLFF,TGTGCCAGCAGTCTGGGGACAGGGCGAAATGAAAAACTGTTTTTT
TRBJ2-5,TRBD1,once,TRBV2,CASRDPGGLETQYF,TGTGCCAGCAGGGACCCAGGGGGATTAGAGACCCAGTACTTC
TRBJ2-1,.,.,TRBV5-1,CASRTEGTRNEQFF,TGCGCCAGCAGGACGGAGGGTACCCGTAATGAGCAGTTCTTC
TRBJ2-7,TRBD1,.,TRBV28,CASSQGGTGVVYEQYF,TGTGCCAGCAGCCAGGGCGGGACAGGGGTTGTATACGAGCAGTACTTC
TRBJ2-7,TRBD2,.,TRBV14,CASSQGLAGPYEQYF,TGTGCCAGCAGCCAAGGACTAGCGGGCCCATACGAGCAGTACTTC
TRBJ1-5,.,.,TRBV6-1,CASSIAGESYQPQHF,TGTGCCAGCAGTATTGCCGGGGAGTCGTATCAGCCCCAGCATTTT
TRBJ2-7,TRBD1,.,TRBV7-2,CASSPRTGGREQYF,TGTGCCAGCAGCCCCCGGACAGGGGGCCGAGAGCAGTACTTC
TRBJ2-7,TRBD1,few,TRBV7-2,CASSLPTGGRINGYEQYF,TGTGCCAGCAGCTTACCCACAGGGGGCCGTATAAATGGCTACGAGCAGTACTTC
TRBJ1-5,.,.,TRBV6-5,CASSYSGQTNQPQHF,TGTGCCAGCAGTTACTCCGGACAGACAAATCAGCCCCAGCATTTT
TRBJ2-1,TRBD2,.,TRBV7-9,CASSSGTSGNEQFF,TGTGCCAGCAGCTCCGGGACTAGCGGCAATGAGCAGTTCTTC
TRBJ1-1,.,few,TRBV19,CASSISRGTEAFF,TGTGCCAGTAGTATCTCAAGGGGAACTGAAGCTTTCTTT
TRBJ2-3,.,.,TRBV18,CASSPIQGSDTQYF,TGTGCCAGCTCACCCATACAGGGATCAGATACGCAGTATTTT
TRBJ2-7,.,.,TRBV11-1,CASSLAQAGYEQYF,TGTGCCAGCAGCTTAGCGCAAGCAGGCTACGAGCAGTACTTC
TRBJ1-5,.,.,TRBV5-8,CASSFLSRPQPQHF,TGTGCCAGCAGCTTCCTTTCCAGGCCTCAGCCCCAGCATTTT
TRBJ1-2,TRBD1,.,TRBV5-6,CASRAGQGYPF,TGTGCCAGCAGGGCGGGACAGGGCTACCCCTTC
TRBJ2-2,TRBD2,.,TRBV18,CASSPRAAGANTGELFF,TGTGCCAGCTCACCTCGGGCAGCGGGGGCAAACACCGGGGAGCTGTTTTTT
TRBJ2-3,.,.,TRBV30,CAWSGGGVADTQYF,TGTGCCTGGAGTGGAGGCGGTGTCGCAGATACGCAGTATTTT
TRBJ2-4,TRBD2,.,TRBV14,CASGVGGADNIQYF,TGTGCCAGCGGGGTCGGGGGGGCGGATAACATTCAGTACTTC
TRBJ1-4,.,.,TRBV5-1,CASRQITQSNEKLFF,TGCGCCAGCAGACAAATAACGCAGTCTAATGAAAAACTGTTTTTT
TRBJ2-7,TRBD2,.,TRBV11-2,CASSLGLGGSHEQYF,TGTGCCAGCAGCCTAGGACTCGGGGGGTCCCACGAGCAGTACTTC
TRBJ2-3,.,.,TRBV6-5,CASTGRRPTDTQYF,TGTGCCAGCACAGGACGGAGGCCCACAGATACGCAGTATTTT
TRBJ2-1,TRBD1,.,TRBV5-1,CASSSGQGYYNEQFF,TGCGCCAGCAGCTCAGGACAGGGGTACTACAATGAGCAGTTCTTC
TRBJ2-1,TRBD2,few,TRBV4-1,CASSHSGGEWSSGAEQFF,TGCGCCAGCAGCCACAGTGGGGGTGAATGGTCTAGCGGTGCTGAGCAGTTCTTC
TRBJ2-1,.,.,TRBV6-1,CASRGGAGEQFF,TGTGCCAGCAGGGGGGGGGCAGGTGAGCAGTTCTTC
TRBJ2-3,.,.,TRBV19,CASSIGVVTDTQYF,TGTGCCAGTAGTATAGGCGTAGTCACAGATACGCAGTATTTT
TRBJ2-1,TRBD2,.,TRBV2,CASHWTSGSYNEQFF,TGTGCCAGCCACTGGACTAGCGGCTCCTACAATGAGCAGTTCTTC
TRBJ1-1,.,.,TRBV6-5,CASTKGQGYTEAFF,TGTGCCAGCACCAAAGGGCAGGGATACACTGAAGCTTTCTTT
TRBJ2-7,.,few,TRBV6-5,CASSFARGTAYEQYF,TGTGCCAGCAGTTTCGCGAGGGGGACCGCCTACGAGCAGTACTTC
TRBJ2-5,.,.,TRBV10-1,CASSNQETQYF,TGCGCCAGCAGCAACCAAGAGACCCAGTACTTC
TRBJ1-4,.,few,TRBV6-6,CASMIRHGGGGEKLFF,TGTGCCAGCATGATCAGACACGGGGGGGGCGGTGAAAAACTGTTTTTT
TRBJ2-7,.,.,TRBV11-2,CASSLDLPGNEQYF,TGTGCCAGCAGCTTAGATCTGCCAGGGAACGAGCAGTACTTC
TRBJ2-7,.,.,TRBV5-6,CASMRRQATGGEQYF,TGTGCCAGCATGCGACGTCAGGCAACCGGAGGAGAGCAGTACTTC
TRBJ2-7,.,.,TRBV4-2,CASSQLAAYEQYF,TGTGCCAGCAGCCAACTAGCCGCCTACGAGCAGTACTTC
TRBJ2-7,.,.,TRBV7-9,CASSYTGTYEQYF,TGTGCCAGCAGCTATACAGGGACCTACGAGCAGTACTTC